A selection of T cell receptor beta chains follows, all from one sample in a study of cytomegalovirus exposure and HLA in healthy donors. TCRdb keeps only in-frame clones here, not all; method: immunoSEQ multiplex PCR. The sample contains roughly 78,000 clones, around 58% of which appear only once. The specimen sequenced was PBMCs. These receptors were collected from a man aged 25-40 years in good health and CMV-seropositive. CDR3s include the opening cysteine and the closing phenylalanine or tryptophan. For some rows the clone size is stated as once, few or many, or as a class when expanded; others skip it.

J gene	V gene	clone size	CDR3 protein
TRBJ2-5	TRBV28	NA	CASSGETGWNRETQYF
TRBJ2-3	TRBV7-9	NA	CASSADRLAGSTDTQYF
TRBJ2-3	TRBV7-2	NA	CASSVGTSTDTQYF
TRBJ2-7	TRBV14	NA	CASSQADSFGEQYF
TRBJ2-7	TRBV7-3	NA	CASSFSRTSEQYF
TRBJ2-2	TRBV2	NA	CASSEWETGELFF
TRBJ2-1	TRBV11-2	NA	CASSLDPGKYNEQFF
TRBJ1-4	TRBV5-6	once	CASSLIRGRGEKLFF
TRBJ2-7	TRBV4-3	NA	CASSQEGQGNYEQYF
TRBJ1-1	TRBV6-6	NA	CASIKVEDNEAFF
TRBJ2-2	TRBV7-3	few	CASSFDRAGELFF
TRBJ2-2	TRBV6-6	NA	CASSYGGTENTGELFF
TRBJ2-3	TRBV9	few	CASSVSDRSTDTQYF
TRBJ2-2	TRBV5-1	once	CASSFGGVTGELFF
TRBJ2-7	TRBV14	NA	CASSPAGTYEQYF
TRBJ2-7	TRBV15	NA	CATSRDLRDRSYEQYF
TRBJ1-2	TRBV7-6	NA	CASSQSRNGYGYTF
TRBJ1-5	TRBV6-5	NA	CASSYGGGSQPQHF
TRBJ1-5	TRBV2	NA	CASSEGQVIARNQPQHF
TRBJ2-3	TRBV29-1	NA	CSAAPKGGTDTQYF
TRBJ2-1	TRBV7-9	NA	CASSLGLGDGHEQFF
TRBJ2-2	TRBV5-1	NA	CASSFGLPASGELFF
TRBJ2-1	TRBV11-2	NA	CASSLDAGGSYNEQFF
TRBJ2-1	TRBV7-8	few	CASSLLAVWNEQFF
TRBJ2-7	TRBV28	NA	CASRRMTSGSYEQYF
TRBJ1-3	TRBV30	few	CAWSSLSGNTIYF
TRBJ1-4	TRBV28	NA	CATLVGGGQATNEKLFF
TRBJ2-1	TRBV6-4	few	CASSVEGGPYNEQFF
TRBJ1-3	TRBV10-1	NA	CASSEGLPGNTIYF
TRBJ2-7	TRBV19	few	CASSGTSGRATSYEQYF
TRBJ2-1	TRBV6-1	NA	CASSALAGVNEQFF
TRBJ2-3	TRBV29-1	few	CSVGDRVLHDTQYF
TRBJ2-1	TRBV27	few	CASSLSTSGGVPYNEQFF
TRBJ2-1	TRBV7-9	NA	CASRTGRGTPSMSTEFF